The sequence of this TCR beta chain was determined in a study of cytomegalovirus exposure and HLA in healthy donors. In regard to this clone: Its antigen remains unidentified.

Per the germline V gene, CDR1 is MNHEY and CDR2 is SVGAGI. This CDR3 region has 14 residues. V was pared by 6 bases and J by 0 bases, with 11 bases between. Profiled with immunoSEQ multiplex PCR; TCRdb holds only in-frame clones, not every one. This sample has about 140,000 clones, with about 83% found just once. General study points: Three CMV-associated chains were confirmed in vitro to be specific for CMV antigens.

The receptor comes from a woman aged 25 to 45 in good health and CMV-seronegative. The chain recombines TRBV6-5 with TRBJ1-2; D may be TRBD1 (5 bases). Sequenced sample: PBMCs. In DNA, the CDR3 is TGTGCCAGCAGCAAGACAGTTTCTAACTATGGCTACACCTTC. It translates to CASSKTVSNYGYTF.